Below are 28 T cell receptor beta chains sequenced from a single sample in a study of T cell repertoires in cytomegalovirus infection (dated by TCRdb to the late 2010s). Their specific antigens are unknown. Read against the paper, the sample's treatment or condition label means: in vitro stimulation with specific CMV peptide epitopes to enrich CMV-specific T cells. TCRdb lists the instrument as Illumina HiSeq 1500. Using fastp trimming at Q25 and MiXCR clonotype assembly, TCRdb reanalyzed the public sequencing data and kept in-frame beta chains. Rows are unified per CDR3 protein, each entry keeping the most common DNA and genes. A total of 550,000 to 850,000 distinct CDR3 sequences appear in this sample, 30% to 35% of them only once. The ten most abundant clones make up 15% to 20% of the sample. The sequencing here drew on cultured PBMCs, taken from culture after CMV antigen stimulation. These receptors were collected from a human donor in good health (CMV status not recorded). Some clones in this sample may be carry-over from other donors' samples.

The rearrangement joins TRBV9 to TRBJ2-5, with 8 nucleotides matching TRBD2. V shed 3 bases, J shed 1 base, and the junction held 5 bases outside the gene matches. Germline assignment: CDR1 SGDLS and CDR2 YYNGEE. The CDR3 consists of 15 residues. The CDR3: CASSAGLAGQETQYF. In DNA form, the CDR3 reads TGTGCCAGCAGCGCCGGGCTAGCGGGCCAAGAGACCCAGTACTTC.

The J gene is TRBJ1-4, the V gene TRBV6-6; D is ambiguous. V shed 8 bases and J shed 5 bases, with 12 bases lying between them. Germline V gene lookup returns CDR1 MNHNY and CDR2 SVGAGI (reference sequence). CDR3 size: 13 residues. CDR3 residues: CASRGNSNEKLFF. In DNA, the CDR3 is TGTGCCAGCCGTGGCAATTCAAATGAAAAACTGTTTTTT.

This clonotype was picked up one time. CDR3 DNA: TGTGCCAGCAGTTACCCCGGACAGGGGGACAATGAGCAGTTCTTC. This gives the protein CASSYPGQGDNEQFF. The genes are TRBV6-6 and TRBJ2-1; 10 nucleotides match TRBD1. J gave up 5 bases and V 2 bases, and 3 bases lay outside the gene matches. The length of the CDR3 is 15 residues. Germline V CDR1 and CDR2: MNHNY, SVGAGI (reference sequence).

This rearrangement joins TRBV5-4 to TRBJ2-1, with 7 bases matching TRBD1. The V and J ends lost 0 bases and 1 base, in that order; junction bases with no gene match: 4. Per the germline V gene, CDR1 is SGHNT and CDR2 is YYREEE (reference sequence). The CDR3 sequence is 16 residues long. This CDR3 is CASSLEGARSYNEQFF. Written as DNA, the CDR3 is TGTGCCAGCAGCTTGGAGGGGGCTAGGTCCTACAATGAGCAGTTCTTC. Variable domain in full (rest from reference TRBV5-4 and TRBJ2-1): ETGVTQSPTHLIKTRGQQVTLRCSSQSGHNTVSWYQQALGQGPQFIFQYYREEENGRGNFPPRFSGLQFPNYSSELNVNALELDDSALYLCASSLEGARSYNEQFFGPGTRLTVL.

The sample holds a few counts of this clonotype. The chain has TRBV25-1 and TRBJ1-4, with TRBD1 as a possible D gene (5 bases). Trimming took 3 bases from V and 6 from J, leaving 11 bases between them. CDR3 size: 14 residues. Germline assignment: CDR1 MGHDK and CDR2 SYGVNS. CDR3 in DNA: TGTGCCAGCAGTGAGTGGAGGGGCGATGAAAAACTGTTTTTT. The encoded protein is CASSEWRGDEKLFF.

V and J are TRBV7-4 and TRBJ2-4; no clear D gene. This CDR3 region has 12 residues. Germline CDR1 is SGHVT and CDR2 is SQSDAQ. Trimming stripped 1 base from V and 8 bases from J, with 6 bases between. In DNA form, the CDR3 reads TGTGCCAGCAGCTTAGGTGCGGACATTCAGTACTTC. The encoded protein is CASSLGADIQYF.

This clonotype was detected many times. The CDR3 here is CASSLVAGRAETYEQYF. The CDR3 DNA reads TGTGCCAGCAGCTTGGTAGCGGGTCGGGCGGAAACCTACGAGCAGTACTTC. The J gene is TRBJ2-7, the V gene TRBV7-2, with TRBD2 matching 7 bases. This CDR3 has 17 residues. The V segment lost 3 bases and the J segment 2 bases; nucleotides outside the gene matches: 13. Germline V CDR1 and CDR2: SGHTA, FQGNSA.

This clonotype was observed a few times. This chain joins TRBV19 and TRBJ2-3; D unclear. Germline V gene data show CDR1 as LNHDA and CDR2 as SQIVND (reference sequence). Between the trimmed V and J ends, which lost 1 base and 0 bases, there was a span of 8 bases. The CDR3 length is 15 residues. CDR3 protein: CASSIGTASTDTQYF. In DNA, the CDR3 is TGTGCCAGTAGTATAGGGACGGCAAGCACAGATACGCAGTATTTT.

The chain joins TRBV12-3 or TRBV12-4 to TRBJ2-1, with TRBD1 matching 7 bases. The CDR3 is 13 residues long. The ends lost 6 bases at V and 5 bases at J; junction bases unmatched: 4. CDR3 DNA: TGTGCCAGCAGACAGGGGTACGACAATGAGCAGTTCTTC. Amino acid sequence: CASRQGYDNEQFF.

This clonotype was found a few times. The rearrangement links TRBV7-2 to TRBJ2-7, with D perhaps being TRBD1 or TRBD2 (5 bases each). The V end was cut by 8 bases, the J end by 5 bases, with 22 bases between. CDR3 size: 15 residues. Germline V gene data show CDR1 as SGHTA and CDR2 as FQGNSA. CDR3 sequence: CASAFSGPIGNEQYF. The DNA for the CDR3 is TGTGCCAGCGCGTTCTCGGGACCGATAGGGAACGAGCAGTACTTC.

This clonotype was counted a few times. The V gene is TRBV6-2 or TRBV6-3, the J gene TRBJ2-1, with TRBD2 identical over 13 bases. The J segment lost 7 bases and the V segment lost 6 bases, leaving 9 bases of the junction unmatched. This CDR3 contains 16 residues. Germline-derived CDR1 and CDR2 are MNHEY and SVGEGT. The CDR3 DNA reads TGTGCCAGCAGCCGGAGACTAGCGGGAGGACAGAATGAGCAGTTCTTC. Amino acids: CASSRRLAGGQNEQFF.

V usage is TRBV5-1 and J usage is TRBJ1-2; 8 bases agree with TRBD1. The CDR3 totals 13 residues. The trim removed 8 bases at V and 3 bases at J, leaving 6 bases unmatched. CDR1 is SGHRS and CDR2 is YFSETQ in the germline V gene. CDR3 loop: CASGQGPDYGYTF. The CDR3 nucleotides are TGCGCCAGTGGACAGGGCCCAGACTATGGCTACACCTTC.

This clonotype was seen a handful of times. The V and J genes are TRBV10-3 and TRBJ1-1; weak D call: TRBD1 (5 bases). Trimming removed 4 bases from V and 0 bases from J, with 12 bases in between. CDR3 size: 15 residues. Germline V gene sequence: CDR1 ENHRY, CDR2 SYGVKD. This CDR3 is CAISGTETVNTEAFF. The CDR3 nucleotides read TGTGCCATCAGTGGGACCGAGACAGTGAACACTGAAGCTTTCTTT.

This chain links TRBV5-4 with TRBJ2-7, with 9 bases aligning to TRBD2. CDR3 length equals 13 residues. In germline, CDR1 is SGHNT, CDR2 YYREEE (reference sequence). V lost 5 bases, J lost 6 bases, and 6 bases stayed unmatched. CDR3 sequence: CASRAGLAGEQYF. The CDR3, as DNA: TGTGCCAGCAGGGCGGGACTAGCCGGCGAGCAGTACTTC.

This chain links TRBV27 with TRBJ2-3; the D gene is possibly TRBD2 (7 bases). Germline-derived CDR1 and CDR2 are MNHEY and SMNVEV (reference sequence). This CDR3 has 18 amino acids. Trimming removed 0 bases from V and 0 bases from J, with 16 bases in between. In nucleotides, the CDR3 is TGTGCCAGCAGTTTATCCCTGGGGGGGGCACCAAGCACAGATACGCAGTATTTT. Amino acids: CASSLSLGGAPSTDTQYF.

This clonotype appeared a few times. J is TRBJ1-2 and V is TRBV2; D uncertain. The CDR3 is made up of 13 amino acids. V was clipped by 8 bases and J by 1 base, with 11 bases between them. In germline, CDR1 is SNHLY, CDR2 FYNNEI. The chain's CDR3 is CASVRGVNYGYTF. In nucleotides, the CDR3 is TGTGCCAGCGTGCGTGGGGTTAACTATGGCTACACCTTC.

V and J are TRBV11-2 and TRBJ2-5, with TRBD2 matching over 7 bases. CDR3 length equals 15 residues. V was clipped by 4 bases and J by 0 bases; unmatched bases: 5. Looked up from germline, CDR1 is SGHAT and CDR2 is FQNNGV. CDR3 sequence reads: CASSSRAGYQETQYF. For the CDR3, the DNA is TGTGCCAGCAGCTCCCGAGCGGGGTACCAAGAGACCCAGTACTTC.

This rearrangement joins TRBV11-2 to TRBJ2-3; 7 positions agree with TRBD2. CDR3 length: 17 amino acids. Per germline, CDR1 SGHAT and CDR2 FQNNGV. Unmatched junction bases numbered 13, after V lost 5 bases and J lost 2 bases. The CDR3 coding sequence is TGTGCCAGCAGCCAGCGAGCTACTAGCGACTACACAGATACGCAGTATTTT. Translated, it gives CASSQRATSDYTDTQYF.

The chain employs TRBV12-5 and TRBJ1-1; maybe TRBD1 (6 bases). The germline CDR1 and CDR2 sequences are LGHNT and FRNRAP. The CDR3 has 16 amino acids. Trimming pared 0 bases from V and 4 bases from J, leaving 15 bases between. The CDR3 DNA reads TGTGCTAGTGGTTTGGTACTCACAGGCAGGGGCACTGAAGCTTTCTTT. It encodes CASGLVLTGRGTEAFF.

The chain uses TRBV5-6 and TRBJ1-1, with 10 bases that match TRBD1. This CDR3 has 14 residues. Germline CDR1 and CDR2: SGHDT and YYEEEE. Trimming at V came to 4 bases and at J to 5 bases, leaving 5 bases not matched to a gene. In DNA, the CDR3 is TGTGCCAGCAGCACCTGGGACAGGGGAACTGAAGCTTTCTTT. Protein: CASSTWDRGTEAFF.

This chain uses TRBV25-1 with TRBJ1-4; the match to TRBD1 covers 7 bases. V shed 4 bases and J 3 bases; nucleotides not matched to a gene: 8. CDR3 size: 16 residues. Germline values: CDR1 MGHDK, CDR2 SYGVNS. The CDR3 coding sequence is TGTGCCAGCAGTGGACTCAAACAGGGGTCTAATGAAAAACTGTTTTTT. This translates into CASSGLKQGSNEKLFF.

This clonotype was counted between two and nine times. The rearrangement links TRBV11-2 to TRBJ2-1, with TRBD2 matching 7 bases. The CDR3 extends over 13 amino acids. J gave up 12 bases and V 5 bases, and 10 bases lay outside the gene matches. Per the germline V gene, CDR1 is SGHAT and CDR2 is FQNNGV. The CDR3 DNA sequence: TGTGCCAGCAGCCCGGCGGCGGGAGTGGGGCAGTTCTTC. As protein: CASSPAAGVGQFF.

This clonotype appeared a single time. The CDR3 region is CATSDGLYNEQFF. CDR3 sequence (DNA): TGTGCCACCAGTGACGGCCTTTACAATGAGCAGTTCTTC. The chain recombines TRBV24-1 with TRBJ2-1, with D uncertain. The CDR3 is 13 amino acids. Trimming shortened V by 4 bases and J by 4 bases, and 7 bases separated the two germline ends. Germline values: CDR1 KGHDR, CDR2 SFDVKD.

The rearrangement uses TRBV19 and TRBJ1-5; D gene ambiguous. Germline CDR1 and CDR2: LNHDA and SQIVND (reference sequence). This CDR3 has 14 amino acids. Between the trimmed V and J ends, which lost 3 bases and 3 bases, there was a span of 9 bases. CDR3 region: CASSMMTNNQPQHF. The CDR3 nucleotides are TGTGCCAGTAGTATGATGACAAACAATCAGCCCCAGCATTTT.

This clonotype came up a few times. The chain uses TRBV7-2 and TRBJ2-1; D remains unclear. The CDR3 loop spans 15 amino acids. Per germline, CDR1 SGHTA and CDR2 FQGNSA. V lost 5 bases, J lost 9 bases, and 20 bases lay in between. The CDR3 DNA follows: TGTGCCAGCAGCACCGGATGGGGTTCCTACGGTGAGCAGTTCTTC. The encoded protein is CASSTGWGSYGEQFF.

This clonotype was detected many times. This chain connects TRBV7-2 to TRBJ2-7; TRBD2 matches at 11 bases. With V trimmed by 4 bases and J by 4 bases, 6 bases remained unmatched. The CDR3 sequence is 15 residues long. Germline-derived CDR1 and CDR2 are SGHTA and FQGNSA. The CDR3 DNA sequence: TGTGCCAGCAGCTCCCAGGGACTAGCGGCTTACGAGCAGTACTTC. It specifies CASSSQGLAAYEQYF.

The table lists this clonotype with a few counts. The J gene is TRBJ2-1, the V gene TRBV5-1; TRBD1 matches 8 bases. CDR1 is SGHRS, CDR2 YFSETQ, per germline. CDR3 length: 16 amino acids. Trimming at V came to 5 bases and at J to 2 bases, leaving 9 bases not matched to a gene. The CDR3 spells CASRATQGATYNEQFF. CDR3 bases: TGCGCCAGCAGGGCTACTCAGGGGGCTACCTACAATGAGCAGTTCTTC.

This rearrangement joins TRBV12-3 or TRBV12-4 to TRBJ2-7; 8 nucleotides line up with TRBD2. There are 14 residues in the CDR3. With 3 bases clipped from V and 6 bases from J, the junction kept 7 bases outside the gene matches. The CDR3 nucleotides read TGTGCCAGCAGTTTCTTAGCGGGAAGACGCGAGCAGTACTTC. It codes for CASSFLAGRREQYF.